One sample yielded the 8 T cell receptor beta chains listed below, sequenced in a study of cytomegalovirus exposure and HLA in healthy donors. PCR primers comprised 60 Vbeta and 13 Jbeta primers. Sequencing used immunoSEQ multiplex PCR; TCRdb keeps in-frame clones, though not all of them. The sample holds approximately 200,000 clones, 65% to 80% seen once. The sequenced sample consisted of PBMCs. These receptors all stem from a man younger than 45 in good health and CMV-seropositive.

The chain couples TRBV28 to TRBJ1-6; 10 bases agree with TRBD1. With V trimmed by 7 bases and J by 12 bases, 15 bases remained unmatched. Looked up from germline, CDR1 is MDHEN and CDR2 is SYDVKM. The CDR3 totals 16 residues. As DNA, the CDR3 is TGTGCCAGCATGATGTCTATGGGGACAGGGGTGGAACCCCTCCACTTT. It encodes CASMMSMGTGVEPLHF.

The chain joins TRBV28 to TRBJ2-7; 10 bases line up with TRBD2. There are 17 residues in the CDR3. The ends lost 3 bases at V and 0 bases at J; junction bases unmatched: 8. Germline V gives CDR1 MDHEN, CDR2 SYDVKM. This chain's CDR3 is CASSFNKRTSGSYEQYF. The CDR3 DNA sequence: TGTGCCAGCAGTTTCAATAAAAGGACTAGCGGCTCCTACGAGCAGTACTTC.

V is TRBV9 and J is TRBJ2-5, with no clear D. Germline CDR1 reads SGDLS; CDR2 reads YYNGEE. CDR3 size: 16 residues. Trimming left V 0 bases short and J 2 bases short, with 14 bases between. In DNA, the CDR3 is TGTGCCAGCAGCGTAGGGGCAGGCGCTTTACAAGAGACCCAGTACTTC. It yields the protein CASSVGAGALQETQYF. The full variable domain, with the rest looked up from reference TRBV9 and TRBJ2-5, is DSGVTQTPKHLITATGQRVTLRCSPRSGDLSVYWYQQSLDQGLQFLIQYYNGEERAKGNILERFSAQQFPDLHSELNLSSLELGDSALYFCASSVGAGALQETQYFGPGTRLLVL.

V and J are TRBV5-6 and TRBJ1-4; 8 nucleotides agree with TRBD1. CDR1 SGHDT and CDR2 YYEEEE come from the germline V gene. This CDR3 comprises 15 residues. J gave up 5 bases and V 3 bases, and 6 bases lay outside the gene matches. CDR3 DNA: TGTGCCAGCAGCTCACGGACAGGGTTAAATGAAAAACTGTTTTTT. Its translation is CASSSRTGLNEKLFF.

The chain uses TRBV7-2 and TRBJ2-7, with TRBD2 matching 7 bases. The CDR3 spans 13 residues. V lost 5 bases to trimming and J lost 4 bases; unmatched junction nucleotides: 5. Germline V gene data show CDR1 as SGHTA and CDR2 as FQGNSA. CDR3 in DNA: TGTGCCAGCAGCCCACGACTAGCTTACGAGCAGTACTTC. Protein sequence: CASSPRLAYEQYF.

Worth noting for this clone: Distinct nucleotide sequences in the sample also encode this CDR3. This rearrangement joins TRBV5-4 to TRBJ1-6, with 7 bases matching TRBD1. Unmatched junction bases numbered 12, after V lost 4 bases and J lost 8 bases. This CDR3 spans 16 amino acids. CDR1 and CDR2 from the germline V gene are SGHNT and YYREEE (reference sequence). The CDR3 nucleotides are TGTGCCAGCAGCCGGGAGGGGGCGGGCCAGCATTCACCCCTCCACTTT. Translated, it gives CASSREGAGQHSPLHF.

Worth noting for this clone: The junction does not match germline at one end; this may be a read error. The chain couples TRBV18 to TRBJ2-7; 7 positions match TRBD2. CDR3 length: 15 residues. The germline CDR1 and CDR2 sequences are KGHSH and LQKENI. The CDR3 here is CASSPSVASGVPGSF. The CDR3 region has the DNA TGTGCCAGCTCACCAAGTGTTGCGAGCGGGGTCCCCGGGAGCTTC.

The chain has TRBV7-3 and TRBJ2-7, with D unresolved. The V end was cut by 0 bases, the J end by 2 bases, with 17 bases between. Germline V gene lookup returns CDR1 SGHTA and CDR2 FQGTGA. This CDR3 region has 17 residues. The CDR3 bases are TGTGCCAGCAGCTTAACGTTAGGTAGAACAGATCCCTACGAGCAGTACTTC. Residues: CASSLTLGRTDPYEQYF. The variable domain in full, completed from reference TRBV7-3 and TRBJ2-7, reads GAGVSQTPSNKVTEKGKYVELRCDPISGHTALYWYRQSLGQGPEFLIYFQGTGAADDSGLPNDRFFAVRPEGSVSTLKIQRTERGDSAVYLCASSLTLGRTDPYEQYFGPGTRLTVT.